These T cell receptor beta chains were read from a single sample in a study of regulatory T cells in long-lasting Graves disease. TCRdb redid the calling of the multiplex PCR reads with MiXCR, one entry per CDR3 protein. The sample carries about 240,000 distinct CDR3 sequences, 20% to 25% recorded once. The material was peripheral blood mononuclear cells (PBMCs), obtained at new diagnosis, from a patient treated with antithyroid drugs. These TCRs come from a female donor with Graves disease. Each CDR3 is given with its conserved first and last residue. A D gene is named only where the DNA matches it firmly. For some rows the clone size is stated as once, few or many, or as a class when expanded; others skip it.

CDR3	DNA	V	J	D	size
CASFSLGAKSSYEQYF	TGTGCCAGCTTCTCGCTGGGGGCCAAGAGCTCCTACGAGCAGTACTTC	TRBV6-2/TRBV6-3	TRBJ2-7	.	many
CASSLAASGGPAGANVLTF	TGTGCCAGCAGCTTGGCCGCTAGCGGGGGGCCGGCTGGGGCCAACGTCCTGACTTTC	TRBV5-4	TRBJ2-6	TRBD2	few
CSARDQRSYRGTGELFF	TGCAGTGCTAGAGATCAGAGGAGCTACCGGGGCACCGGGGAGCTGTTTTTT	TRBV20-1	TRBJ2-2	.	.
CATSGSLTGTNSPLHF	TGTGCCACCAGCGGATCTCTCACGGGGACAAATTCACCCCTCCACTTT	TRBV15	TRBJ1-6	.	once
CASSRDYLNTDTQYF	TGTGCCAGCAGCCGAGACTACCTAAACACAGATACGCAGTATTTT	TRBV7-2	TRBJ2-3	.	many
CASSPDRGRMQPQHF	TGTGCCAGCAGTCCGGACAGGGGGCGCATGCAGCCCCAGCATTTT	TRBV28	TRBJ1-5	TRBD1	.
CASSSRRDGHYGYTF	TGTGCCAGCAGCTCCCGACGAGACGGACACTATGGCTACACCTTC	TRBV5-6	TRBJ1-2	.	many
CASSPYSGSYEQYF	TGTGCCAGCAGCCCCTATAGCGGGAGCTACGAGCAGTACTTC	TRBV7-3	TRBJ2-7	TRBD2	many
CSAKGYQETQYF	TGCAGTGCCAAAGGGTACCAAGAGACCCAGTACTTC	TRBV20-1	TRBJ2-5	.	many
CSAGYRTYNEQFF	TGCAGCGCCGGATACAGGACCTACAATGAGCAGTTCTTC	TRBV29-1	TRBJ2-1	.	many
CASSQEAGVHEQYF	TGCGCCAGCAGCCAAGAGGCAGGGGTCCACGAGCAGTACTTC	TRBV4-3	TRBJ2-7	.	many
CASSVQAGNSYNEQFF	TGTGCCAGCAGCGTTCAAGCGGGGAACTCCTACAATGAGCAGTTCTTC	TRBV9	TRBJ2-1	TRBD2	.
CASSGVSGLSNSPLHF	TGTGCCAGCAGTGGGGTTAGCGGGCTTTCTAATTCACCCCTCCACTTT	TRBV28	TRBJ1-6	.	.
CASSFLGETQYF	TGTGCCAGCAGCTTTCTGGGGGAGACCCAGTACTTC	TRBV11-2	TRBJ2-5	.	many
CSARYLAGLSDNEQFF	TGCAGTGCTAGGTACCTAGCGGGGCTCTCGGACAATGAGCAGTTCTTC	TRBV20-1	TRBJ2-1	TRBD2	few
CASSLGLAENTGELFF	TGTGCCAGCAGCTTGGGGCTAGCGGAAAACACCGGGGAGCTGTTTTTT	TRBV5-4	TRBJ2-2	TRBD2	many
CSARGSGVSNQPQHF	TGCAGTGCTAGGGGGTCTGGGGTTAGCAATCAGCCCCAGCATTTT	TRBV20-1	TRBJ1-5	.	many
CAISDPSDYGYTF	TGTGCCATCAGTGACCCTTCGGATTATGGCTACACCTTC	TRBV10-3	TRBJ1-2	.	.
CASSPDSGSNYNEQFF	TGTGCCAGCAGCCCAGATAGCGGGAGTAACTACAATGAGCAGTTCTTC	TRBV11-3	TRBJ2-1	TRBD2	many
CASSLVQGKTGAFF	TGTGCCAGCAGCCTGGTACAGGGGAAGACTGGAGCTTTCTTT	TRBV7-9	TRBJ1-1	TRBD1	.
CSVGASGISDTQYF	TGCAGCGTTGGGGCTAGCGGGATATCAGATACGCAGTATTTT	TRBV29-1	TRBJ2-3	TRBD2	many
CASSSQSSGSIGELFF	TGTGCCAGCAGCTCCCAGTCCAGCGGGAGTATCGGGGAGCTGTTTTTT	TRBV28	TRBJ2-2	TRBD2	many
CASSVLAGGFEQFF	TGTGCCAGCAGTGTTCTAGCGGGAGGGTTTGAGCAGTTCTTC	TRBV6-1	TRBJ2-1	TRBD2	.
CASSFRRQGAGSTDTQYF	TGTGCCAGCAGTTTCCGACGACAGGGGGCAGGTAGCACAGATACGCAGTATTTT	TRBV12-3/TRBV12-4	TRBJ2-3	TRBD1	few
CSVRYSGGYNEQFF	TGCAGTGTTAGATACAGCGGAGGCTACAACGAGCAGTTCTTC	TRBV20-1	TRBJ2-1	.	.
CASSYSPASGTTHNEQFF	TGTGCCAGCAGTTACTCCCCGGCTAGCGGCACCACGCACAATGAGCAGTTCTTC	TRBV6-2/TRBV6-3	TRBJ2-1	TRBD2	many
CSVGGEGNEKLFF	TGCAGCGTGGGAGGGGAAGGTAATGAAAAACTGTTTTTT	TRBV29-1	TRBJ1-4	.	many
CASSLSGSATDKKLFF	TGTGCCAGCAGTTTATCGGGTTCCGCAACGGACAAAAAACTGTTTTTT	TRBV25-1	TRBJ1-4	.	few
CASSVAPDSSYEQYF	TGTGCCAGCAGCGTAGCCCCGGACTCCTCCTACGAGCAGTACTTC	TRBV9	TRBJ2-7	.	many
CSANYFIGGTYNEQFF	TGCAGTGCTAACTATTTCATCGGGGGTACCTACAATGAGCAGTTCTTC	TRBV20-1	TRBJ2-1	.	many
CASSQVSGRNSPLHF	TGTGCCAGCAGCCAAGTCTCAGGGAGAAATTCACCCCTCCACTTT	TRBV4-2	TRBJ1-6	.	many
CASSYSSQGAMNTEAFF	TGTGCCAGCAGTTACTCGTCCCAGGGGGCCATGAACACTGAAGCTTTCTTT	TRBV6-2/TRBV6-3	TRBJ1-1	TRBD1	many
CASSSPQTGAKAFF	TGTGCCAGCAGCTCCCCCCAGACAGGGGCAAAAGCTTTCTTT	TRBV27	TRBJ1-1	TRBD1	many
CSARAWDRDEQFF	TGCAGTGCTAGAGCCTGGGACAGGGATGAGCAGTTCTTC	TRBV20-1	TRBJ2-1	TRBD1	many
CASSDQWASGARTDTQYF	TGTGCCAGTAGTGATCAGTGGGCTAGCGGAGCACGCACAGATACGCAGTATTTT	TRBV19	TRBJ2-3	TRBD2	many
CASSLAGQGYEQYF	TGTGCCAGCAGCTTAGCGGGACAGGGCTACGAGCAGTACTTC	TRBV7-9	TRBJ2-7	TRBD1	many
CASQGGFPSYEQYF	TGCGCCAGCCAAGGGGGCTTCCCCTCCTACGAGCAGTACTTC	TRBV5-1	TRBJ2-7	TRBD1	few
CASSQDRTESNTEAFF	TGCGCCAGCAGCCAAGATCGGACAGAATCGAACACTGAAGCTTTCTTT	TRBV4-3	TRBJ1-1	.	.
CSASSGGDGNSPLHF	TGCAGTGCTTCCTCAGGGGGCGACGGTAATTCACCCCTCCACTTT	TRBV20-1	TRBJ1-6	TRBD1	many
CASSWQGQANQPQHF	TGCGCCAGCAGCTGGCAAGGACAGGCGAATCAGCCCCAGCATTTT	TRBV5-1	TRBJ1-5	TRBD1	.
CASSHRTSGRSGSYNEQFF	TGTGCCAGCAGCCACCGGACTAGCGGGAGATCAGGGTCCTACAATGAGCAGTTCTTC	TRBV11-2	TRBJ2-1	TRBD2	many
CATSDSDSSYEQYF	TGTGCCACCAGTGATTCGGACAGCTCCTACGAGCAGTACTTC	TRBV24-1	TRBJ2-7	.	many
CASSQWTSGSPYNEQFF	TGTGCCAGCAGCCAGTGGACTAGCGGGAGCCCCTACAATGAGCAGTTCTTC	TRBV7-2	TRBJ2-1	TRBD2	many
CASSLVWEGVSNQPQHF	TGTGCCAGCAGCTTGGTATGGGAGGGGGTTAGCAATCAGCCCCAGCATTTT	TRBV5-8	TRBJ1-5	.	.
CSATWTSGVSYNEQFF	TGCAGTGCTACCTGGACTAGCGGGGTGTCCTACAATGAGCAGTTCTTC	TRBV20-1	TRBJ2-1	TRBD2	many
CASINPGLGYGYTF	TGTGCCAGCATTAATCCGGGACTCGGTTATGGCTACACCTTC	TRBV6-2/TRBV6-3	TRBJ1-2	.	many
CSHVSEIGQPQHF	TGCAGCCACGTATCGGAGATAGGTCAGCCCCAGCATTTT	TRBV20-1	TRBJ1-5	.	few
CASSLRITAGSEQFF	TGTGCCAGCAGCTTACGAATTACCGCGGGGTCTGAGCAGTTCTTC	TRBV11-2	TRBJ2-1	.	many